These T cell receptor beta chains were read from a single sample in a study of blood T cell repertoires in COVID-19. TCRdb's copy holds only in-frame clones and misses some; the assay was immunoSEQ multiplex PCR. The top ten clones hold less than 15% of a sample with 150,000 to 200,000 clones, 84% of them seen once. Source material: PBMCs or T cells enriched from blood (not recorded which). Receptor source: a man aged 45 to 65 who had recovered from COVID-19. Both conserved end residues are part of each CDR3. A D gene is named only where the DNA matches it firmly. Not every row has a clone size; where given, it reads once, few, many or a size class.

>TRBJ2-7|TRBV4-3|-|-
CASSQDWGQITVQYF
TGCGCCAGCAGCCAAGATTGGGGGCAGATTACGGTGCAGTACTTC
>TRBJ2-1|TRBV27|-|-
CASKTLLQDNEQFF
TGTGCCAGCAAAACCCTCCTACAGGACAATGAGCAGTTCTTC
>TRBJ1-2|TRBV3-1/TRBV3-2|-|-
CASSQGQAYGYTF
TGTGCCAGCAGCCAAGGACAGGCCTATGGCTACACCTTC
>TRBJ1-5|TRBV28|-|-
CAHGGREAGQPQHF
TGTGCCCACGGGGGTAGGGAAGCGGGGCAGCCCCAGCATTTT
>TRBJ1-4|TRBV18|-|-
CASSPPTGDPTNEKLFF
TGTGCCAGCTCACCACCGACAGGAGATCCAACTAATGAAAAACTGTTTTTT
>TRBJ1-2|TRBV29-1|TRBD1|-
CSVEGLGTEYYGYTF
TGCAGCGTTGAAGGATTGGGGACAGAATACTATGGCTACACCTTC
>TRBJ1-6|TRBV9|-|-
CASSERQAYSPLHF
TGTGCCAGCAGCGAAAGACAGGCCTATTCACCCCTCCACTTT
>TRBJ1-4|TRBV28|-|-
CASSFLLNPKQGGLSDNEKLFF
TGTGCCAGCAGTTTTCTCCTAAATCCGAAACAGGGTGGGCTTTCTGATAATGAAAAACTGTTTTTT
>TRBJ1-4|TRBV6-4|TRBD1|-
CASSDSGQEPTNEKLFF
TGTGCCAGCAGTGACTCGGGACAGGAGCCAACTAATGAAAAACTGTTTTTT
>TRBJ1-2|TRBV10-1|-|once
CASSVGQTYGYTF
TGCGCCAGCAGCGTTGGACAGACCTATGGCTACACCTTC
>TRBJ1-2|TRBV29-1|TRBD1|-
CSVRQGTPYGYTF
TGCAGCGTCCGACAGGGGACTCCCTATGGCTACACCTTC
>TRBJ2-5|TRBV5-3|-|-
CARSPAGRGTYQETQYF
TGTGCCAGAAGCCCCGCGGGGCGGGGGACATACCAAGAGACCCAGTACTTC
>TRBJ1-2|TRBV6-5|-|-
CASSSKRWSGYTF
TGTGCCAGCAGTTCCAAGCGGTGGTCTGGCTACACCTTC
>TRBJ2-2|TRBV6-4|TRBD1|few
CASRGQGDTGELFF
TGTGCCAGCAGAGGACAGGGAGACACCGGGGAGCTGTTTTTT
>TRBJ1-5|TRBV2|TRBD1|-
CASSGDRGVNQPQHF
TGTGCCAGCAGTGGGGACAGGGGGGTCAATCAGCCCCAGCATTTT
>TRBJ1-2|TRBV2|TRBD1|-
CASAVIGQGETNYGYTF
TGTGCCAGCGCCGTGATTGGACAGGGAGAAACTAACTATGGCTACACCTTC
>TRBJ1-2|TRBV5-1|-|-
CASSPLDKPGYTF
TGCGCCAGCAGCCCTCTGGACAAACCCGGCTACACCTTC
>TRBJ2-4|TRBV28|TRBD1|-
CASSSRGLWAKNIQYF
TGTGCCAGCAGTTCCAGGGGGCTCTGGGCCAAAAACATTCAGTACTTC
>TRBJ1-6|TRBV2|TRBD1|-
CASSGDRVRSSPLHF
TGTGCCAGCAGTGGAGACAGGGTTAGGAGTTCACCCCTCCACTTT
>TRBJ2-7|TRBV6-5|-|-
CASKEGLSYEQYF
TGTGCCAGCAAGGAGGGGCTCTCCTACGAGCAGTACTTC
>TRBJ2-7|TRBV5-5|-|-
CASSLAGGPYEQYF
TGTGCCAGCAGCTTGGCGGGGGGCCCCTACGAGCAGTACTTC
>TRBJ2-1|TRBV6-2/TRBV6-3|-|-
CASSYSWDFWEQFF
TGTGCCAGCAGTTACTCTTGGGACTTCTGGGAGCAGTTCTTC
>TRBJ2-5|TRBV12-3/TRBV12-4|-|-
CASKSGSQTQYF
TGTGCCAGCAAATCAGGATCTCAGACCCAGTACTTC
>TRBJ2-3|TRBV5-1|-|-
CASSPIPGGTDTQYF
TGCGCCAGCAGCCCGATTCCGGGGGGCACAGATACGCAGTATTTT
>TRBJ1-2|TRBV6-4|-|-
CASSDQGRYTF
TGTGCCAGCAGTGACCAGGGTCGCTACACCTTC
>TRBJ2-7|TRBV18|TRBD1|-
CASSLRDRDYEQYF
TGTGCCAGCTCACTAAGGGACAGGGATTACGAGCAGTACTTC
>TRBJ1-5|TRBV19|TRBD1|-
CASRETGGTNQPQHF
TGTGCCAGTAGGGAAACAGGGGGCACAAATCAGCCCCAGCATTTT
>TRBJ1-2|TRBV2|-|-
CASSEVLAAGDYGYTF
TGTGCCAGCAGTGAAGTTTTAGCGGCTGGGGACTATGGCTACACCTTC
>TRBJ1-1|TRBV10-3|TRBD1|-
CAISSTGGAGNTEAFF
TGTGCCATCAGTTCCACAGGGGGCGCGGGGAACACTGAAGCTTTCTTT
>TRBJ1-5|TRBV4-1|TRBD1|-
CASSQDLTGVWQPQHF
TGCGCCAGCAGCCAAGATTTAACAGGGGTCTGGCAGCCCCAGCATTTT
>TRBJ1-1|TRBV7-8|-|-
CASSLAGGSRAHTEAFF
TGTGCCAGCAGCTTAGCCGGAGGGAGCAGGGCGCACACTGAAGCTTTCTTT
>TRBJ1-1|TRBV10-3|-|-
CAINGGGWNTEAFF
TGTGCCATCAACGGGGGGGGCTGGAACACTGAAGCTTTCTTT
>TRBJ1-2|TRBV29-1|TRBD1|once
CSVEKKRPGQGGLNYGYTF
TGCAGCGTTGAAAAAAAGCGTCCGGGACAGGGAGGATTAAACTATGGCTACACCTTC
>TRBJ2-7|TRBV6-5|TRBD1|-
CASSLGQGPFYEQYF
TGTGCCAGCAGTTTGGGACAGGGCCCTTTCTACGAGCAGTACTTC
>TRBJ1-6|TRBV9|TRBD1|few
CASTGQGYNSPLHF
TGTGCCAGCACGGGACAGGGGTATAATTCACCCCTCCACTTT
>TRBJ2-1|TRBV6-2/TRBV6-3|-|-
CASSRSYEQFF
TGTGCCAGCAGTCGGTCATACGAGCAGTTCTTC
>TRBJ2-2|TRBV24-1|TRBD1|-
CATSDPGQGRAGELFF
TGTGCCACCAGTGACCCGGGACAGGGAAGGGCCGGGGAGCTGTTTTTT
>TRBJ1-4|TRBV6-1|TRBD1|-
CASSANTRGRSNEKLFF
TGTGCCAGCAGTGCGAATACCAGGGGGCGGTCGAATGAAAAACTGTTTTTT
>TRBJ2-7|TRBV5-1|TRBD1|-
CASSSWTGGVYEQYF
TGCGCCAGCAGCTCGTGGACAGGGGGCGTATACGAGCAGTACTTC
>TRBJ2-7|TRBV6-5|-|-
CASSYSFKGIPYEQYF
TGTGCCAGCAGTTACTCCTTTAAGGGGATTCCCTACGAGCAGTACTTC
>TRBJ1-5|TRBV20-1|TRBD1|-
CSASGGRADRGQPQHF
TGCAGTGCTAGTGGGGGGCGGGCCGACAGGGGTCAGCCCCAGCATTTT
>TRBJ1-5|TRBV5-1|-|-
CASSPGHKEGNQPQHF
TGCGCCAGCAGCCCGGGACACAAAGAAGGCAATCAGCCCCAGCATTTT
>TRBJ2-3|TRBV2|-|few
CASTTDSDTQYF
TGTGCCAGCACCACGGACTCAGATACGCAGTATTTT
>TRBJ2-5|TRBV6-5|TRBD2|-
CASSPGGTAWRAQYF
TGTGCCAGCAGTCCCGGGGGGACCGCTTGGCGGGCCCAGTACTTC
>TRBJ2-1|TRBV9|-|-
CASSGLVGYNEQFF
TGTGCCAGCAGCGGACTAGTCGGCTACAATGAGCAGTTCTTC
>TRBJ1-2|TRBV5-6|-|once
CASSPGADGGYTF
TGTGCCAGCAGCCCAGGGGCGGATGGGGGCTACACCTTC
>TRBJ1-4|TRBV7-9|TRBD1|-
CASSPTGVYHEKLFF
TGTGCCAGCAGCCCAACAGGGGTCTATCATGAAAAACTGTTTTTT
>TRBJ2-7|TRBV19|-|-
CASSESSYEQYF
TGTGCCAGCTCGGAGAGCTCCTACGAGCAGTACTTC
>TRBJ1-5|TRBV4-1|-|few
CASSQDRAGDGQPQHF
TGCGCCAGCAGCCAAGATAGGGCGGGGGACGGGCAGCCCCAGCATTTT
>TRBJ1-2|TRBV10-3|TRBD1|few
CAIRGQGGNYGYTF
TGTGCCATCAGAGGACAGGGGGGTAACTATGGCTACACCTTC
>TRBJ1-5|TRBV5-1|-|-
CASSLEGGVQPQHF
TGCGCCAGCAGCTTGGAGGGAGGGGTACAGCCCCAGCATTTT
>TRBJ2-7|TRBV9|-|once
CASSVEQGGYEQYF
TGTGCCAGCAGCGTAGAACAGGGTGGCTACGAGCAGTACTTC
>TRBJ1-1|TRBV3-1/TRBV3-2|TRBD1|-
CASSSPTGSREAFF
TGTGCCAGCAGCTCCCCGACAGGGTCGAGGGAAGCTTTCTTT
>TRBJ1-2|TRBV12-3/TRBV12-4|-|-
CASSLEFYGYTF
TGTGCCAGCAGTTTGGAGTTTTACGGCTACACCTTC
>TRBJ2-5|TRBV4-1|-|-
CASSQEIALQKTQYF
TGCGCCAGCAGCCAAGAGATAGCGCTCCAAAAGACCCAGTACTTC
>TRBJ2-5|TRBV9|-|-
CASSVGNGLGETQYF
TGTGCCAGCAGCGTAGGGAACGGACTCGGGGAGACCCAGTACTTC
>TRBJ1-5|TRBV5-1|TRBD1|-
CASSPGTGFNQPQHF
TGCGCCAGCAGCCCGGGGACAGGGTTTAATCAGCCCCAGCATTTT
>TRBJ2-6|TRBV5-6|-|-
CASSSTPSSGANVLTF
TGTGCCAGCAGCTCAACGCCTAGCTCTGGGGCCAACGTCCTGACTTTC